These 30 T cell receptor beta chains came from one sample sequenced in a study of cytomegalovirus exposure and HLA in healthy donors (dated by TCRdb to 2017 to 2019). The protocol used for the library was the immunoSEQ multiplex PCR assay. A mixture of 60 forward primers for TCR Vbeta segments and 13 reverse primers for TCR Jbeta segments was used in the multiplex PCR. This immuneACCESS table, as held by TCRdb, lists in-frame sequences with V and J called but not all clones. Of the missing ones, under half trace to an unresolved V gene in checked studies; the others have no known cause. The sample table shows around 300,000 clones, and roughly two thirds are seen once. The ten largest clones capture under 2.5% of the sample. The sequenced sample consisted of PBMCs. The receptor source for this set is a female donor in good health and CMV-seronegative.

The rearrangement uses TRBV11-2 and TRBJ2-7, with 7 positions matching TRBD1. CDR1 is SGHAT, CDR2 FQNNGV, per germline. The CDR3 runs to 14 residues. The V gene end was trimmed by 5 bases and the J gene end by 1 base; junction bases not matched to a gene: 5. DNA for the CDR3: TGTGCCAGCAGCCTATGGGACAGATCCTACGAGCAGTACTTC. This encodes CASSLWDRSYEQYF.

J is TRBJ1-1 and V is TRBV6-1, with D maybe TRBD1 (5 bases). Trimming removed 5 bases at V and 0 bases at J, with 10 bases between. The germline CDR1 and CDR2 sequences are MNHNS and SASEGT. The length of the CDR3 is 14 residues. CDR3 sequence: CASSLGLVNTEAFF. Here the CDR3 DNA reads TGTGCCAGCAGTTTGGGACTCGTGAACACTGAAGCTTTCTTT.

This clone was found a few times. This rearrangement joins TRBV21-1 to TRBJ1-3; no check of the table's D call, TRBD1, against the DNA was made. TRBV21-1 is given as a pseudogene. The CDR3 contains 15 residues. The DNA of the CDR3 is TGTGCCAGCAGCCCCACACAGGACTCTGGAAACACCATATATTTT. Protein product: CASSPTQDSGNTIYF.

V is TRBV5-6 and J is TRBJ1-3; TRBD1 aligns across 8 bases. The CDR3 runs 15 residues. Trimming cost V 7 bases and J 0 bases; bases outside gene matches: 6. Germline V gene data show CDR1 as SGHDT and CDR2 as YYEEEE. The DNA for the CDR3 is TGTGCCAGCCGGTGGACAGGGAACTCTGGAAACACCATATATTTT. Protein product: CASRWTGNSGNTIYF.

V gene TRBV5-4 combines with J gene TRBJ2-3, with a possible D match to TRBD2 (6 bases). Germline V gene lookup returns CDR1 SGHNT and CDR2 YYREEE (reference sequence). The CDR3 totals 16 residues. The V end lost 4 bases, the J end lost 2 bases, and 17 bases lay between the germline ends. This chain's CDR3 is CASSPLAGRHTDTQYF. Written as DNA, the CDR3 is TGTGCCAGCAGCCCCTTGGCGGGAAGACACACAGATACGCAGTATTTT.

This sequence joins TRBV4-1 and TRBJ2-2, with TRBD2 matching 10 bases. Trimming removed 2 bases from V and 6 bases from J; junction bases left unmatched: 12. Germline-derived CDR1 and CDR2 are MGHRA and YSYEKL. The CDR3 consists of 18 residues. The CDR3 DNA reads TGCGCCAGCAGCCAAACGTCGCTGGCTAGCGGGAGCCCCGGGGAGCTGTTTTTT. The encoded protein is CASSQTSLASGSPGELFF.

This clone has more than one count but fewer than ten. J is TRBJ2-7 and V is TRBV27, with 12 bases matching TRBD2. The V gene end was trimmed by 5 bases and the J gene end by 5 bases; junction bases not matched to a gene: 7. Germline V gene lookup returns CDR1 MNHEY and CDR2 SMNVEV (reference sequence). The CDR3 spans 15 residues. The CDR3 is CASSPLAGGIHEQYF. Written as DNA, the CDR3 is TGTGCCAGCAGTCCCCTAGCGGGAGGGATCCACGAGCAGTACTTC.

The V gene is TRBV7-6, the J gene TRBJ2-3; 8 nucleotides agree with TRBD1. Trimming at V came to 5 bases and at J to 3 bases, leaving 7 bases not matched to a gene. There are 15 residues in the CDR3. Germline CDR1 and CDR2: SGHVS and FNYEAQ. The chain's CDR3 is CASSRTGFVTDTQYF. For the CDR3, the DNA is TGTGCCAGCAGCCGGACAGGGTTCGTGACAGATACGCAGTATTTT. The variable domain in full, with the rest retrieved from reference TRBV7-6 and TRBJ2-3, is GAGVSQSPRYKVTKRGQDVALRCDPISGHVSLYWYRQALGQGPEFLTYFNYEAQQDKSGLPNDRFSAERPEGSISTLTIQRTEQRDSAMYRCASSRTGFVTDTQYFGPGTRLTVL.

In its sample, this clone was seen a few times. The chain has TRBV19 and TRBJ2-5; D might be TRBD1 (6 bases). The J call is in doubt because the DNA end fits TRBJ2-7 better. The germline V gene encodes CDR1 LNHDA and CDR2 SQIVND (reference sequence). The CDR3 is made up of 15 amino acids. The CDR3 sequence is CASRGPGDGTYEQYF. The CDR3 nucleotides read TGTGCCAGTAGGGGCCCAGGGGACGGAACCTACGAGCAGTACTTC.

The V and J genes are TRBV12-5 and TRBJ1-2, with 9 bases identical to TRBD1. V lost 6 bases and J lost 6; bases outside the gene matches: 14. There are 16 residues in the CDR3. Germline V CDR1 and CDR2: LGHNT, FRNRAP. The CDR3 nucleotides read TGTGCTAGTGGACTGGTCGGGACAGGGCCATTTGATGGCTACACCTTC. Its translation: CASGLVGTGPFDGYTF. Supplemented by reference TRBV12-5 and TRBJ1-2, the full variable domain reads DARVTQTPRHKVTEMGQEVTMRCQPILGHNTVFWYRQTMMQGLELLAYFRNRAPLDDSGMPKDRFSAEMPDATLATLKIQPSEPRDSAVYFCASGLVGTGPFDGYTFGSGTRLTVV.

The chain has TRBV7-9 and TRBJ2-5, with D hard to call. The DNA end is more similar to TRBJ2-7, so the J call may be wrong. Per germline, CDR1 SEHNR and CDR2 FQNEAQ (reference sequence). This CDR3 has 12 amino acids. Here the CDR3 DNA reads TGTTTCAAGCAGAAGGCGGCATACGAGCAGTACTTC. It translates to CFKQKAAYEQYF.

The CDR3: CASSSSGQYNEQFF. The CDR3 nucleotides are TGTGCCAGTAGTTCCTCAGGACAGTACAATGAGCAGTTCTTC. The genes are TRBV19 and TRBJ2-1, with a weak D call TRBD1 (6 bases). CDR1 and CDR2 from the germline V gene are LNHDA and SQIVND (reference sequence). V was clipped by 5 bases and J by 4 bases, with 12 bases between them. The CDR3 totals 14 residues.

This clone was seen a handful of times. V and J are TRBV28 and TRBJ1-1, with no clear D. V lost 6 bases to trimming and J lost 4 bases, with 18 bases between them. The CDR3 length is 15 residues. Germline CDR1 reads MDHEN; CDR2 reads SYDVKM. The CDR3 here is CASSRGLMGGTEAFF. CDR3 nucleotide sequence: TGTGCCAGCAGCCGTGGACTCATGGGCGGCACTGAAGCTTTCTTT. Full variable domain (remainder filled in from reference TRBV28 and TRBJ1-1): DVKVTQSSRYLVKRTGEKVFLECVQDMDHENMFWYRQDPGLGLRLIYFSYDVKMKEKGDIPEGYSVSREKKERFSLILESASTNQTSMYLCASSRGLMGGTEAFFGQGTRLTVV.

The CDR3 loop reads CASSFKTSGRAGILYEQYF. For the CDR3, the DNA is TGTGCCAGCAGCTTTAAAACTAGCGGGAGGGCCGGGATTCTCTACGAGCAGTACTTC. The chain recombines TRBV13 with TRBJ2-7; 13 nucleotides line up with TRBD2. Looked up from germline, CDR1 is PRHDT and CDR2 is FYEKMQ (reference sequence). This CDR3 region has 19 residues. The V gene end was trimmed by 3 bases and the J gene end by 3 bases; junction bases not matched to a gene: 14.

The V gene is TRBV4-1, the J gene TRBJ2-3; possibly TRBD2 for D (6 bases). V lost 0 bases to trimming and J lost 9 bases, with 19 bases between them. Germline loops: CDR1 MGHRA, CDR2 YSYEKL. There are 16 residues in the CDR3. CDR3 region: CASSQDSGIAETTQYF. The CDR3 nucleotides read TGCGCCAGCAGCCAAGATAGTGGGATAGCGGAAACGACGCAGTATTTT.

The gene calls are TRBV27 and TRBJ2-7, with 12 bases lining up with TRBD2. From germline, CDR1 is MNHEY and CDR2 SMNVEV (reference sequence). The CDR3 is made up of 15 amino acids. With V trimmed by 2 bases and J by 7 bases, 6 bases remained unmatched. The CDR3 region has the DNA TGTGCCAGCAGTTTAAGACTAGCGGGAGTTTCTGAGCAGTACTTC. Amino acids: CASSLRLAGVSEQYF.

The chain recombines TRBV6-8 with TRBJ2-3; 8 nucleotides line up with TRBD2. The CDR3 is 17 residues long. Germline V CDR1 and CDR2: MNHGY, SAAAGT. Trimming at V came to 2 bases and at J to 3 bases, leaving 10 bases not matched to a gene. The CDR3: CASSYPRAGGQTDTQYF. The CDR3 nucleotides read TGTGCCAGCAGTTACCCCAGGGCGGGAGGTCAGACAGATACGCAGTATTTT.

The genes are TRBV5-1 and TRBJ2-1, with D tentatively TRBD2 (6 bases). The germline CDR1 and CDR2 sequences are SGHRS and YFSETQ. Between the trimmed V and J ends, which lost 0 bases and 4 bases, there was a span of 11 bases. This CDR3 comprises 15 residues. CDR3: CASSLEAGWYNEQFF. The CDR3 nucleotides read TGCGCCAGCAGCTTGGAGGCGGGATGGTACAATGAGCAGTTCTTC.

This sequence joins TRBV7-3 and TRBJ2-1, with D unclear. This CDR3 has 15 residues. V was cut by 5 bases and J by 0 bases, with 11 bases left in between. Germline-derived CDR1 and CDR2 are SGHTA and FQGTGA. The CDR3 sequence: CASSPAPGSYNEQFF. CDR3 nucleotides: TGTGCCAGCAGCCCTGCTCCGGGCTCCTACAATGAGCAGTTCTTC.

The chain couples TRBV5-1 to TRBJ2-5; tentatively, D is TRBD2 (6 bases). This CDR3 region has 14 residues. Germline values: CDR1 SGHRS, CDR2 YFSETQ. Between the trimmed V and J ends, which lost 4 bases and 5 bases, there was a span of 15 bases. CDR3 coding DNA: TGCGCCAGCAGCCGAATGGGGGAGGCGGAGACCCAGTACTTC. As protein: CASSRMGEAETQYF.

V gene TRBV19 combines with J gene TRBJ2-5, with D hard to call. The V and J ends lost 4 bases and 5 bases respectively, with 5 bases between them. CDR3 length: 11 residues. Germline CDR1 reads LNHDA; CDR2 reads SQIVND (reference sequence). The CDR3 DNA follows: TGTGCCAGTAGTACACGGGAGACCCAGTACTTC. Translating it yields CASSTRETQYF. The full variable domain, in which reference TRBV19 and TRBJ2-5 provide the parts outside the CDR3, is DGGITQSPKYLFRKEGQNVTLSCEQNLNHDAMYWYRQDPGQGLRLIYYSQIVNDFQKGDIAEGYSVSREKKESFPLTVTSAQKNPTAFYLCASSTRETQYFGPGTRLLVL.

The chain is built from TRBV18 and TRBJ2-5; 15 bases line up with TRBD2. CDR1 KGHSH and CDR2 LQKENI come from the germline V gene. The junction had 3 bases not matched to a gene; V was cut back by 2 bases and J by 5 bases. This CDR3 comprises 16 residues. The DNA for the CDR3 is TGTGCCAGCTCACCAGGGACTAGCGGGAGGAGGGAGACCCAGTACTTC. Its translation is CASSPGTSGRRETQYF.

The chain is built from TRBV27 and TRBJ1-1, with 7 positions matching TRBD1. The CDR3 is 17 residues long. Germline loops: CDR1 MNHEY, CDR2 SMNVEV (reference sequence). V trimming: 5 bases; J trimming: 1 base; junction bases outside the gene matches: 13. CDR3 nucleotides: TGTGCCAGCAGTCTACGAGGGGGCAGAGTTCAGAACACTGAAGCTTTCTTT. Protein: CASSLRGGRVQNTEAFF.

The rearrangement links TRBV11-3 to TRBJ2-1, with D tentatively TRBD2 (5 bases). The CDR3 is made up of 15 amino acids. Germline CDR1 and CDR2: SGHNT and YENEEA. Trimming left V 4 bases short and J 1 base short, with 11 bases between. CDR3 nucleotides: TGTGCCAGCAGCTCCGACTATTCATCCTACAATGAGCAGTTCTTC. Translation: CASSSDYSSYNEQFF.

The CDR3 sequence: CASTPSGRAYEQYF. CDR3 DNA: TGTGCCAGCACTCCTAGCGGGAGGGCCTACGAGCAGTACTTC. The rearrangement uses TRBV27 and TRBJ2-7; 12 nucleotides match TRBD2. This CDR3 contains 14 residues. Germline CDR1 reads MNHEY; CDR2 reads SMNVEV (reference sequence). V gave up 7 bases and J gave up 2 bases; unmatched junction bases: 3.

CDR3 bases: TGTGCCAGCAGCTTAGCTCGGGGGGGGAGCGTGAGCACAGATACGCAGTATTTT. Its protein product is CASSLARGGSVSTDTQYF. V gene TRBV7-2 combines with J gene TRBJ2-3, with 8 bases identical to TRBD2. This CDR3 is built from 18 residues. The junction had 8 bases not matched to a gene; V was cut back by 0 bases and J by 0 bases. Germline values: CDR1 SGHTA, CDR2 FQGNSA. Looking up the rest from reference TRBV7-2 and TRBJ2-3 gives the full variable domain: GAGVSQSPSNKVTEKGKDVELRCDPISGHTALYWYRQSLGQGLEFLIYFQGNSAPDKSGLPSDRFSAERTGGSVSTLTIQRTQQEDSAVYLCASSLARGGSVSTDTQYFGPGTRLTVL.

This clone showed up just a few times. The V gene is TRBV6-1, the J gene TRBJ1-1; tentative D call: TRBD1 (6 bases). Germline lookup yields CDR1 MNHNS and CDR2 SASEGT. The CDR3 has 13 amino acids. The ends were cut back, 6 bases at V and 2 bases at J, with 10 bases in the middle. The CDR3 sequence: CASREQGNTEAFF. The CDR3 DNA reads TGTGCCAGCAGGGAACAGGGAAACACTGAAGCTTTCTTT.

There are a few counts of this clone. The J gene is TRBJ2-7, the V gene TRBV5-6; TRBD2 aligns across 10 bases. Trimming removed 3 bases from V and 2 bases from J; junction bases left unmatched: 11. The CDR3 consists of 17 residues. Germline CDR1 reads SGHDT; CDR2 reads YYEEEE. CDR3 sequence (DNA): TGTGCCAGCAGCTCCGGGCTTACTAGCGGGGCCCCCTACGAGCAGTACTTC. It translates to CASSSGLTSGAPYEQYF.

This clone appeared once. The V and J genes are TRBV11-2 and TRBJ2-7; D may be TRBD2 (5 bases). The CDR3 length is 12 residues. Looked up from germline, CDR1 is SGHAT and CDR2 is FQNNGV. Trimming shortened V by 2 bases and J by 5 bases, and 7 bases separated the two germline ends. The CDR3 nucleotides are TGTGCCAGCAGCTTATTGAGGGACGAGCAGTACTTC. Encoded protein: CASSLLRDEQYF.

The rearrangement links TRBV5-4 to TRBJ2-1, with a possible D match to TRBD1 (5 bases). The CDR3 sequence is 15 residues long. Germline CDR1 is SGHNT and CDR2 is YYREEE (reference sequence). Between the trimmed V and J ends, which lost 4 bases and 1 base, there was a span of 12 bases. The CDR3 sequence is CASSQRAGSYNEQFF. For the CDR3, the DNA is TGTGCCAGCAGCCAAAGGGCAGGGTCCTACAATGAGCAGTTCTTC. Full variable domain (outside the CDR3, taken from reference TRBV5-4 and TRBJ2-1): ETGVTQSPTHLIKTRGQQVTLRCSSQSGHNTVSWYQQALGQGPQFIFQYYREEENGRGNFPPRFSGLQFPNYSSELNVNALELDDSALYLCASSQRAGSYNEQFFGPGTRLTVL.